This T cell receptor beta chain stems from a study of low-dose radiotherapy and immunotherapy resistance in tumors. CDR3 length: 15 residues. CDR1 is SGHRS, CDR2 YFSETQ, per germline. The V and J ends lost 1 base and 3 bases respectively, with 14 bases between them. Time point defined: after trial treatment. Treatment meaning: LDRT plus nivolumab, ipilimumab, low-dose cyclophosphamide and aspirin (RACIN trial). By frequency in the sample, this clonotype is medium-sized. Primers targeting TRAV and TRBV primed first-strand cDNA, covering alpha and beta chains. PCR amplification of the TCRs was performed with Phusion for 20 to 25 PCR cycles, and it relied on a constant-region primer together with a V-primer adapter. TCRdb redid the calling of the reads with MiXCR, one entry per CDR3 protein. Seen here are 40,000 or so distinct CDR3 sequences, less than 30% observed once, and the top ten hold around a tenth.

Sequenced material: PBMCs, taken after low-dose radiotherapy plus immunotherapy. The source of this sequence is a male donor with prostate cancer. This chain joins TRBV5-1 and TRBJ2-7; a possible D gene is TRBD1 (6 bases). This CDR3 reads CASSLYAGQNYEQYF. For the CDR3, the DNA is TGCGCCAGCAGCTTGTATGCCGGACAGAACTACGAGCAGTACTTC.